The present T cell receptor beta chain was sequenced within a study of tumor-infiltrating lymphocytes in primary liver carcinoma. From germline, CDR1 is MNHEY and CDR2 SVGEGT. This CDR3 has 14 residues. For blood RNA, unsorted whole blood served as the source, and germline DNA was extracted too. Researchers generated TCR beta cDNA from about 450 ng of total RNA, relying on a constant-region primer. Library construction for TCR beta comprised three nested multiplex PCR rounds performed with slightly modified ARM-PCR. TRBV1-TRBV30 forward primers paired with a C-beta reverse primer drove the first two PCR rounds, roughly 9 cycles each. In TCRdb, the multiplex PCR reads were re-called with MiXCR into one record per CDR3 protein. The sample lists about 310,000 distinct CDR3 sequences, more than 55% occurring once. As for this clonotype: The junction shows a germline mismatch at one end, possibly a read error.

Source material: peripheral blood. This sequence was found in a young woman with primary liver carcinoma and hepatitis B virus infection. The V call is TRBV6-2 or TRBV6-3, the J call TRBJ2-2; D possibly corresponds to TRBD2 (5 bases). CDR3 DNA: TGTGCCAGCAGATCCCTGGCCGACACCGGGGAGCCGTTTTTT. Its translation: CASRSLADTGEPFF.